This T cell receptor (beta chain) was observed in a study of T cell repertoires in cytomegalovirus infection. As for the study in general: Matching HLA type, along with CMV infection, was indicated by public TCR beta signatures.

With regard to this clonotype: Its cognate antigen is unknown.

The V end lost 6 bases, the J end lost 9 bases, and 12 bases lay between the germline ends. The CDR3 totals 12 residues. Study observations and caveats: It was HLA-C-restricted CMV-specific TCR beta clonotypes that dominated the response ex vivo.

TCRdb processed the reads anew with MiXCR; each CDR3 protein has one entry. Here the sample spans 450,000 to 550,000 distinct CDR3 sequences, 16% being singletons. This chain joins TRBV12-3 or TRBV12-4 and TRBJ2-1; tentatively, D is TRBD2 (5 bases). The specimen was CD8+ T cells from PBMCs. This receptor was identified in a human donor in good health (CMV status not recorded). Some clones in this sample may be carry-over from other donors' samples. DNA of the CDR3: TGTGCCAGCAGCCCCGAGGGTGTTGAGCAGTTCTTC. Translating it yields CASSPEGVEQFF.